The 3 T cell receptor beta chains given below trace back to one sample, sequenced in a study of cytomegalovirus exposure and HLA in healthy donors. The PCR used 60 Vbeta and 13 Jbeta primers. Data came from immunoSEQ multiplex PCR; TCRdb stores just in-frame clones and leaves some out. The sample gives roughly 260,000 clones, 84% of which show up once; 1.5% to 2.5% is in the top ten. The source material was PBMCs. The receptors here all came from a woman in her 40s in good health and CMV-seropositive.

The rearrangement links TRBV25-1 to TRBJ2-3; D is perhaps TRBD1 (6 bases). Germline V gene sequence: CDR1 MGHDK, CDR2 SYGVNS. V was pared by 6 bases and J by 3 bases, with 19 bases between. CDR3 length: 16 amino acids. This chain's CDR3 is CASSSQQGPATDTQYF. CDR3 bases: TGTGCCAGCAGCTCCCAACAGGGACCCGCAACAGATACGCAGTATTTT.

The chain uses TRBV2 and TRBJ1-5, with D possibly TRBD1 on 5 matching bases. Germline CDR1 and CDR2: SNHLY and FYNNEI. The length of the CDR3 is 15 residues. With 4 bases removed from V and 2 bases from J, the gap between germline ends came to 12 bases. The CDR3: CASSGREGGNQPQHF. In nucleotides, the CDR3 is TGTGCCAGCAGTGGCAGGGAAGGAGGCAATCAGCCCCAGCATTTT.

CDR3 DNA sequence: TGTGCCAGCAGCCCCTCGAGGCAGAACTATGGCTACACCTTC. This sequence encodes CASSPSRQNYGYTF. The chain carries TRBV7-9 and TRBJ1-2, with D unclear. The CDR3 spans 14 residues. V lost 5 bases, J lost 2 bases, and 12 bases lay in between. The germline V gene encodes CDR1 SEHNR and CDR2 FQNEAQ (reference sequence).